This T cell receptor beta chain was sequenced in a study of OX40 agonist ivuxolimab in advanced cancers. Study as a whole: An agonistic anti-OX40 (CD134) antibody, ivuxolimab, was used to treat the patients. Findings and limits, study-wide: Patients with a partial response at 0.1-3.0 mg/kg had among the lowest clonal expansion. In CD8+ T cells, expanded clones were on average more numerous than in CD4+. Several nonresponders also turned out to have low normalized T-cell clonal expansion.

Worth noting for this clone: Antigen: not known.

Libraries were prepared by immunoSEQ multiplex PCR; TCRdb keeps only in-frame clonotypes and omits some of them. The sample comprises over 85,000 clones, around 94% of which are singletons, and around 0.3% rests with the top ten. Germline V gives CDR1 SQVTM, CDR2 ANQGSEA. The CDR3 is made up of 10 amino acids. Trimming pared 4 bases from V and 10 bases from J, leaving 8 bases between. The genes are TRBV29-1 and TRBJ2-1; D call uncertain. Sequences were derived from CD4+ or CD8+ T cells sorted from blood, sampled in a trial of the OX40 agonist ivuxolimab. The sequence came from an adult with an advanced solid tumor such as melanoma, head and neck, liver or kidney cancer. The CDR3 sequence is CSVGREEQFF. For the CDR3, the DNA is TGCAGCGTTGGCAGAGAGGAGCAGTTCTTC.